The rows below give T cell receptor beta chains drawn from one sample of a study of T cells expressing NK-cell markers. For each CDR3 protein, TCRdb gives one entry from its re-call of the 5' RACE reads, without DNA. This repertoire comprises about 170,000 distinct CDR3 sequences; its ten largest clones make up around 20%. Source material: blood T cells: a sorted CD56 or NKG2C T cell subset, CD4+ or CD8+ T cells, or bulk PBMC T cells (not recorded which). All receptors come from a man aged 18-70 years in good health. Each CDR3 is given with its conserved first and last residue. Not every row has a clone size; where given, it reads once, few, many or a size class.

j_call: TRBJ2-7
clone_size: .
v_call: TRBV12-3/TRBV12-4
cdr3_aa: CASSLALLAGGYEQYF

j_call: TRBJ1-4
clone_size: .
v_call: TRBV3-1
cdr3_aa: CASSQDFGVGEKLFF

j_call: TRBJ2-5
clone_size: .
v_call: TRBV12-2
cdr3_aa: CASRLALETQYF

j_call: TRBJ1-1
clone_size: .
v_call: TRBV2
cdr3_aa: CASMGKPEAFF

j_call: TRBJ2-4
clone_size: .
v_call: TRBV5-6
cdr3_aa: CASSRQPGLAGSLAKNIQYF

j_call: TRBJ2-3
clone_size: .
v_call: TRBV27
cdr3_aa: CASSLFGGPTPDTQYF

j_call: TRBJ1-1
clone_size: .
v_call: TRBV27
cdr3_aa: CASSPGATGRTEAFF

j_call: TRBJ1-2
clone_size: .
v_call: TRBV10-3
cdr3_aa: CAISQDSYGYTF

j_call: TRBJ2-2
clone_size: .
v_call: TRBV5-5
cdr3_aa: CASSSLLAGGSTGELFF

j_call: TRBJ2-7
clone_size: .
v_call: TRBV7-8
cdr3_aa: CASSTRQGISYEQYF

j_call: TRBJ2-7
clone_size: .
v_call: TRBV3-1
cdr3_aa: CASSQSLRSYEQYF

j_call: TRBJ2-1
clone_size: .
v_call: TRBV12-3/TRBV12-4
cdr3_aa: CASGIAGVGEQFF

j_call: TRBJ1-5
clone_size: .
v_call: TRBV11-2
cdr3_aa: CASSLTGTGLNQPQHF

j_call: TRBJ2-2
clone_size: .
v_call: TRBV6-5
cdr3_aa: CASSSPDRELSGELFF

j_call: TRBJ2-7
clone_size: .
v_call: TRBV27
cdr3_aa: CASSLAGTGPHEQYF

j_call: TRBJ2-5
clone_size: .
v_call: TRBV5-1
cdr3_aa: CASRRYAGGAETQYF

j_call: TRBJ1-3
clone_size: .
v_call: TRBV9
cdr3_aa: CASSPLIQSGNTIYF

j_call: TRBJ2-3
clone_size: .
v_call: TRBV7-3
cdr3_aa: CASSPNGHLFTDTQYF

j_call: TRBJ1-2
clone_size: .
v_call: TRBV20-1
cdr3_aa: CSAREPVSNYGYTF

j_call: TRBJ2-7
clone_size: .
v_call: TRBV9
cdr3_aa: CASSVEAGGPHEQYF

j_call: TRBJ2-1
clone_size: .
v_call: TRBV7-6
cdr3_aa: CASSLAWGTSYNEQFF

j_call: TRBJ1-2
clone_size: .
v_call: TRBV12-3/TRBV12-4
cdr3_aa: CASSFYAGYTF

j_call: TRBJ1-2
clone_size: .
v_call: TRBV6-2/TRBV6-3
cdr3_aa: CASSYGESAYGYTF

j_call: TRBJ2-1
clone_size: .
v_call: TRBV2
cdr3_aa: CASSEEAWGGGTSYNEQFF

j_call: TRBJ2-1
clone_size: .
v_call: TRBV7-9
cdr3_aa: CASSSPTAPYSEQFF

j_call: TRBJ1-2
clone_size: .
v_call: TRBV10-3
cdr3_aa: CASNRGDGYTF

j_call: TRBJ2-2
clone_size: .
v_call: TRBV9
cdr3_aa: CASSFGDREDGELFF

j_call: TRBJ1-1
clone_size: .
v_call: TRBV25-1
cdr3_aa: CASSGTWGTEAFF

j_call: TRBJ2-3
clone_size: .
v_call: TRBV6-1
cdr3_aa: CASSPAVYTDTQYF

j_call: TRBJ2-1
clone_size: .
v_call: TRBV28
cdr3_aa: CASSLSNGNEQFF

j_call: TRBJ1-5
clone_size: .
v_call: TRBV2
cdr3_aa: CASSEGVTGYPQPQHF

j_call: TRBJ2-1
clone_size: .
v_call: TRBV5-8
cdr3_aa: CASSLYGAGWNEQFF

j_call: TRBJ2-7
clone_size: .
v_call: TRBV27
cdr3_aa: CASSYGLAGVEQYF

j_call: TRBJ1-1
clone_size: .
v_call: TRBV5-1
cdr3_aa: CASSPSRSRTEAFF

j_call: TRBJ2-3
clone_size: .
v_call: TRBV9
cdr3_aa: CASSVELAGGTDTQYF

j_call: TRBJ2-3
clone_size: .
v_call: TRBV27
cdr3_aa: CASTLGLTDTQYF

j_call: TRBJ2-1
clone_size: medium-sized
v_call: TRBV6-6
cdr3_aa: CASSPWRGTYNEQFF

j_call: TRBJ1-1
clone_size: .
v_call: TRBV12-3/TRBV12-4
cdr3_aa: CASSLGGPTEAFF

j_call: TRBJ1-5
clone_size: .
v_call: TRBV5-1
cdr3_aa: CASTRGGGQPQHF

j_call: TRBJ1-2
clone_size: .
v_call: TRBV19
cdr3_aa: CASGVQGSYGYTF

j_call: TRBJ1-1
clone_size: .
v_call: TRBV25-1
cdr3_aa: CASSESGPVGAFF

j_call: TRBJ1-5
clone_size: .
v_call: TRBV27
cdr3_aa: CATRPGGQGQPQHF

j_call: TRBJ2-1
clone_size: .
v_call: TRBV11-3
cdr3_aa: CASSSQTGVKFF

j_call: TRBJ2-7
clone_size: .
v_call: TRBV6-1
cdr3_aa: CASSENGDSSYEQYF

j_call: TRBJ2-5
clone_size: .
v_call: TRBV6-1
cdr3_aa: CASMTRRLQETQYF

j_call: TRBJ1-2
clone_size: .
v_call: TRBV29-1
cdr3_aa: CSARDGGIGYTF

j_call: TRBJ1-1
clone_size: .
v_call: TRBV9
cdr3_aa: CASSVAGDHTEAFF

j_call: TRBJ2-2
clone_size: .
v_call: TRBV15
cdr3_aa: CATNPRGSHGELFF

j_call: TRBJ2-1
clone_size: .
v_call: TRBV9
cdr3_aa: CASSVYPRGQRGTGLGSNEQFF

j_call: TRBJ2-1
clone_size: .
v_call: TRBV7-9
cdr3_aa: CASSLGLAGGRNEQFF

j_call: TRBJ2-1
clone_size: .
v_call: TRBV15
cdr3_aa: CATSRSRQLENEQFF

j_call: TRBJ2-4
clone_size: .
v_call: TRBV9
cdr3_aa: CASSVEPGGAENIQYF

j_call: TRBJ2-5
clone_size: .
v_call: TRBV20-1
cdr3_aa: CSARDRGGTETQYF

j_call: TRBJ2-3
clone_size: .
v_call: TRBV3-1
cdr3_aa: CASSQDFQRTITDTQYF

j_call: TRBJ2-6
clone_size: .
v_call: TRBV7-9
cdr3_aa: CASSSGGSGANVLTF

j_call: TRBJ2-1
clone_size: .
v_call: TRBV9
cdr3_aa: CASSGTGLANEQFF

j_call: TRBJ2-7
clone_size: .
v_call: TRBV20-1
cdr3_aa: CSAVPRTSGAYEQYF

j_call: TRBJ2-5
clone_size: .
v_call: TRBV29-1
cdr3_aa: CSAHQRLAGAGEETQYF

j_call: TRBJ2-2
clone_size: .
v_call: TRBV12-3/TRBV12-4
cdr3_aa: CATWRTATGELFF